The sequence of this TCR beta chain was determined in a study of CD8+ T cells in alopecia areata. In the study overall: Severity scores in treated patients reflected the percentage of scalp affected.

As for treatment: oral pan-JAK inhibitor, 5-10 mg twice daily. Extraction of RNA preceded its reverse transcription into cDNA, which served as the sequencing template. Clones were read by immunoSEQ multiplex PCR, and TCRdb kept only the in-frame ones, dropping some. The table has some 150,000 clones, 65% to 90% seen once; the top ten hold roughly 25%. The CDR3 sequence is 13 residues long. V lost 4 bases and J lost 6; bases outside the gene matches: 3. Germline V lookup: CDR1 SGHDT, CDR2 YYEEEE. The chain uses TRBV5-6 and TRBJ2-1, with 8 bases matching TRBD1. This receptor was taken from a human donor with alopecia areata. This specimen was CD8+ T cells sorted from blood, taken at week 4, from a patient treated with tofacitinib. The CDR3 coding sequence is TGTGCCAGCAGCGGACAGGGACGCAATGAGCAGTTCTTC. Translation gives CASSGQGRNEQFF.